The source of this T cell receptor (beta chain) is a study of cytomegalovirus exposure and HLA in healthy donors. Study-wide background: HLA-typed donors were the source of tens of millions of unique TCRs, which an early data release held.

Study-level results: It was taken for granted in presence/absence analyses that sequencing depth across donors was roughly uniform. Apparent HLA restriction characterized most CMV-associated TCR beta chains in a later analysis.

Details on this clone: The antigen is unknown.

Looked up from germline, CDR1 is SGHKS and CDR2 is YYEKEE (reference sequence). Deletions cut 4 bases from V and 0 bases from J, with 11 bases between. This CDR3 region has 14 residues. The PCR ran on 60 Vbeta and 13 Jbeta primers. Libraries were prepared by immunoSEQ multiplex PCR; TCRdb keeps only in-frame clonotypes and omits some of them. The sample includes more than 200,000 clones, more than 75% of them seen just once. The chain employs TRBV5-5 and TRBJ2-7, with D hard to call. This receptor was taken from a human donor in good health. The specimen was PBMCs. CDR3 DNA: TGTGCCAGCAGCCCTTACAGAAGCTCCTACGAGCAGTACTTC. This translates into CASSPYRSSYEQYF.